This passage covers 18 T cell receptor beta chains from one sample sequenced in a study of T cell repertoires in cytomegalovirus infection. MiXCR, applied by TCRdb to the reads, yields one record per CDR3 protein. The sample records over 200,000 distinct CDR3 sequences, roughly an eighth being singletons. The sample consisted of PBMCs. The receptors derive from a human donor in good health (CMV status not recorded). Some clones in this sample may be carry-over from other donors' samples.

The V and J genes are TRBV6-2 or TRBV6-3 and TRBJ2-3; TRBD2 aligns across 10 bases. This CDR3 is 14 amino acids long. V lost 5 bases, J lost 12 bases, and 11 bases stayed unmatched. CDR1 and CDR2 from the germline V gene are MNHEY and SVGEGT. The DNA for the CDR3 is TGTGCCAGCAGTCGACCCGGGACTAGCGAGTTCCAGTATTTT. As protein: CASSRPGTSEFQYF.

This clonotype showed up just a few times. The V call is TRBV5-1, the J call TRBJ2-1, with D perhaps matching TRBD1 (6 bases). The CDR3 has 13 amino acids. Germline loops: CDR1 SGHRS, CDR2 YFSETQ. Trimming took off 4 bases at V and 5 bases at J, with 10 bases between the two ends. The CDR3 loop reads CASSRQENNEQFF. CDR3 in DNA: TGCGCCAGCAGCCGACAGGAGAACAATGAGCAGTTCTTC.

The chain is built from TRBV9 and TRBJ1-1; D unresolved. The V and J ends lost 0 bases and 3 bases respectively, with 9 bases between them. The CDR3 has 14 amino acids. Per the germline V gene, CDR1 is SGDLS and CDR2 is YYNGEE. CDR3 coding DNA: TGTGCCAGCAGCGTAGATCCAAGGGACACTGAAGCTTTCTTT. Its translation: CASSVDPRDTEAFF.

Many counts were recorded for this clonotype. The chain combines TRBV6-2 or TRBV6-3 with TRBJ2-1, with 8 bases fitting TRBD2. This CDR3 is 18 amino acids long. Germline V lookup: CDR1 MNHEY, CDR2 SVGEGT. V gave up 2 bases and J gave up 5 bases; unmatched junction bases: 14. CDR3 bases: TGTGCCAGCAGTTACGAACTCGAAGCGGGAGTTGTAAACAATGAGCAGTTCTTC. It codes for CASSYELEAGVVNNEQFF.

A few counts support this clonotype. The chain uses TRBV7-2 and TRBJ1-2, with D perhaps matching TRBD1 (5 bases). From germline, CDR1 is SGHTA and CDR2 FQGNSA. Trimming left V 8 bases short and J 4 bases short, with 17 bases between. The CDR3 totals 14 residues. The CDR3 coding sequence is TGTGCCAGCGGAGAGGGGACCGGGCCCTATGGCTACACCTTC. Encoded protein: CASGEGTGPYGYTF. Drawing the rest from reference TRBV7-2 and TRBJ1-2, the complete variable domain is GAGVSQSPSNKVTEKGKDVELRCDPISGHTALYWYRQSLGQGLEFLIYFQGNSAPDKSGLPSDRFSAERTGGSVSTLTIQRTQQEDSAVYLCASGEGTGPYGYTFGSGTRLTVV.

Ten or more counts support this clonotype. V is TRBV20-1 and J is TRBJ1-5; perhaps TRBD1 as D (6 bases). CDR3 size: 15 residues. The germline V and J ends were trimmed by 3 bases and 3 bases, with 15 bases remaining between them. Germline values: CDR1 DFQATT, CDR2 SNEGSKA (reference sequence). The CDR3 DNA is TGCAGTGCTAGCCCTCTCGACAGGTTCAATCAGCCCCAGCATTTT. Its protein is CSASPLDRFNQPQHF.

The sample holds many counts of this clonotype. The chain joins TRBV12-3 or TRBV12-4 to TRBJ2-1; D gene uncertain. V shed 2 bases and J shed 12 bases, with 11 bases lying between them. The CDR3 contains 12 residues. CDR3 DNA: TGTGCCAGCAGTTTACCTCCCCTCGGGCAGTTCTTC. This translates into CASSLPPLGQFF.

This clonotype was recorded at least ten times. DNA of the CDR3: TGTGCCAGCAGCTTTCCGGGGGTCCGTCGCGGCTACACCTTC. Its translation: CASSFPGVRRGYTF. The chain couples TRBV7-2 to TRBJ1-2; weak D call: TRBD1 (5 bases). Trimming pared 3 bases from V and 8 bases from J, leaving 16 bases between. From germline, CDR1 is SGHTA and CDR2 FQGNSA. This CDR3 region has 14 residues.

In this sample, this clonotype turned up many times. The CDR3 nucleotides read TGTGCCAGCAGTTTAGACCAAGGAACTGAAGCTTTCTTT. This sequence encodes CASSLDQGTEAFF. This rearrangement joins TRBV12-3 or TRBV12-4 to TRBJ1-1; no clear D. The CDR3 runs to 13 residues. Trimming took off 1 base at V and 5 bases at J, with 8 bases between the two ends.

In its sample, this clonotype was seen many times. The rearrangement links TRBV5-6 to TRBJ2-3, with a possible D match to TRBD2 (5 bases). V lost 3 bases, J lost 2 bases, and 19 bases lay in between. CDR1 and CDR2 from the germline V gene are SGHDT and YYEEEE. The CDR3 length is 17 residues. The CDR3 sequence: CASSSRGRGSDTDTQYF. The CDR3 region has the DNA TGTGCCAGCAGCTCCAGAGGGAGAGGTTCCGACACAGATACGCAGTATTTT.

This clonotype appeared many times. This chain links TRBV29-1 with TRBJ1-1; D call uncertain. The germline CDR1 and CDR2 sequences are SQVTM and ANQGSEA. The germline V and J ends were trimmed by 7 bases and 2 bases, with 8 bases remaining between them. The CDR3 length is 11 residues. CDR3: CSGRVNTEAFF. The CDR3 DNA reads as TGCAGCGGGCGGGTTAACACTGAAGCTTTCTTT.

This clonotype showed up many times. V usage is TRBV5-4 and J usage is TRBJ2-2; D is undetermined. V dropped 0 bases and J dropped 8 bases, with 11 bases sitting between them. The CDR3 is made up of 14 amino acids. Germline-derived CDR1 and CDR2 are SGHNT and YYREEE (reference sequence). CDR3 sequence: CASSLAPGAGELFF. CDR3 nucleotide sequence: TGTGCCAGCAGCTTGGCTCCGGGTGCTGGGGAGCTGTTTTTT.

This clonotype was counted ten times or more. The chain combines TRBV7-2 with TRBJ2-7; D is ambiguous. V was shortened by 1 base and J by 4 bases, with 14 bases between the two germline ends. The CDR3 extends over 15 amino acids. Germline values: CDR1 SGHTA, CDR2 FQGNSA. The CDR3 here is CASSLEWASQYEQYF. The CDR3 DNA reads TGTGCCAGCAGCTTAGAATGGGCCTCGCAATACGAGCAGTACTTC.

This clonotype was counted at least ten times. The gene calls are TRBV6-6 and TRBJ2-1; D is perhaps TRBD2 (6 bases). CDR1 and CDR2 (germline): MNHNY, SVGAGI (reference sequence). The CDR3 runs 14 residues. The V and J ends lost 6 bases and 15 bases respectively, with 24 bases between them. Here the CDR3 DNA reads TGTGCCAGCAGCCCCCCGGGGACTTCCAGGGTGCTGTTCTTC. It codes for CASSPPGTSRVLFF.

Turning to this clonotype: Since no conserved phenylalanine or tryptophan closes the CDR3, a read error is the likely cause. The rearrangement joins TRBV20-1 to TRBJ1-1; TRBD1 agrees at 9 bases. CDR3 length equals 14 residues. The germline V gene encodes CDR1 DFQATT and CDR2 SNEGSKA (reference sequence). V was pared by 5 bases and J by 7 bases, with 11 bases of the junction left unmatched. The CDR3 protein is CSAPPGQGVFEAFL. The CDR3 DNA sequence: TGCAGTGCTCCTCCGGGACAGGGAGTGTTTGAAGCTTTCTTA.

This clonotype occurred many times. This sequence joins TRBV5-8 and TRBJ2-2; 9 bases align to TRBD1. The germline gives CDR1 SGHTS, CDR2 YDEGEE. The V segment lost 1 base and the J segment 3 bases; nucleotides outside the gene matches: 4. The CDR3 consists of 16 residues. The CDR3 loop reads CASSLLTGGYTGELFF. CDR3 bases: TGTGCCAGCAGCTTGCTTACAGGGGGCTACACCGGGGAGCTGTTTTTT.

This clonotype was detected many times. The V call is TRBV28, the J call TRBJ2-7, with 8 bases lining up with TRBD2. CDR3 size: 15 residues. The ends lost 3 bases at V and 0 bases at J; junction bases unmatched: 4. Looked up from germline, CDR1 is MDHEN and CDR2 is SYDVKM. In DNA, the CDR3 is TGTGCCAGCAGTTTCACTAGCGGTCTCTCCTACGAGCAGTACTTC. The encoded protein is CASSFTSGLSYEQYF.

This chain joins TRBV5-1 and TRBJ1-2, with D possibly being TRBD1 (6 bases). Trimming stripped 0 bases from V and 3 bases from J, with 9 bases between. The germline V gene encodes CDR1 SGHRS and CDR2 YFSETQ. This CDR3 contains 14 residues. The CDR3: CASSLGGPDYGYTF. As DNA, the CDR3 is TGCGCCAGCAGCTTGGGGGGGCCAGACTATGGCTACACCTTC.